This T cell receptor beta chain was identified in a study of CD8 T cells in ankylosing spondylitis. Findings and caveats of the study: Among TCR beta sequences, a motif of eight or nine highly homologous variants appeared characteristic of ankylosing spondylitis blood. The study looked at matched synovial fluid samples from ankylosing spondylitis patients. Disease-linked clones were reported to be significantly enriched there.

It was by quantitative 5'-RACE with molecular barcodes that TCR beta libraries were made. TCRdb re-analysed the 5' RACE reads in MiXCR, keeping a single row per CDR3 protein. This table holds about 540,000 distinct CDR3 sequences, about 12% found once. There are a few counts of this clonotype. What it recognizes is unknown. V was shortened by 2 bases and J by 4 bases, with 8 bases between the two germline ends. The CDR3 contains 12 residues. The germline CDR1 and CDR2 sequences are DFQATT and SNEGSKA (reference sequence). The chain is built from TRBV20-1 and TRBJ1-2; D unclear. The TCR originated in a male donor with ankylosing spondylitis. Sequences were obtained from blood, either unsorted or a sorted T cell fraction (not recorded which). The CDR3 loop is CSARLTTYGYTF. The CDR3 region has the DNA TGCAGTGCTAGACTGACCACCTATGGCTACACCTTC.